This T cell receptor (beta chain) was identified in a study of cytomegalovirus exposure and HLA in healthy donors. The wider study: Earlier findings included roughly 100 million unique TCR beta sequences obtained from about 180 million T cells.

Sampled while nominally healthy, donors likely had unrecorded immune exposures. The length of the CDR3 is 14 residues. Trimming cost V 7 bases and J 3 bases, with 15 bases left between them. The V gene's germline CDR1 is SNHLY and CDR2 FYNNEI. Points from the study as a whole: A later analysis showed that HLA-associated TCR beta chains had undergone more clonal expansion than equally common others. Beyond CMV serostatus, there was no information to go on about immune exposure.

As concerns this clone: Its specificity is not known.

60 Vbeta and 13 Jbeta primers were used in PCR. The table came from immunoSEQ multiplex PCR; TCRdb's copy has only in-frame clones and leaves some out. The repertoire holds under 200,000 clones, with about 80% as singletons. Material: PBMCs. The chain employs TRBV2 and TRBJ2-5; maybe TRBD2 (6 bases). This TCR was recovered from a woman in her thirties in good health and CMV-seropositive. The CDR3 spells CASIGGRGEETQYF. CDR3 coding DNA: TGTGCCAGCATCGGGGGAAGGGGCGAAGAGACCCAGTACTTC.